The 4 T cell receptor beta chains in this list originate from one sample, sequenced in a study of blood T cells in healthy people across ages. Primed by a sample-barcoded 5' primer and a J-beta primer mix, a second PCR proceeded for about 6 to 11 cycles. Each CDR3 protein is one row after TCRdb ran MiXCR on the 5' RACE reads. There are some 1.5 million distinct CDR3 sequences in the sample; about 30% occur only once, and around 7.7% lies in the top ten. Sequenced material: blood. These TCRs come from a woman in her 30s in good health.

This clonotype was observed at least ten times. The chain recombines TRBV28 with TRBJ2-3; unclear D gene. V lost 2 bases to trimming and J lost 2 bases, with 5 bases between them. Germline CDR1 MDHEN, CDR2 SYDVKM. This CDR3 spans 13 amino acids. The CDR3: CASSLQNTDTQYF. The DNA for the CDR3 is TGTGCCAGCAGTTTACAGAACACAGATACGCAGTATTTT.

The chain carries TRBV7-3 and TRBJ2-5, with D perhaps given as TRBD1 or TRBD2 (5 bases each). From germline, CDR1 is SGHTA and CDR2 FQGTGA. The CDR3 totals 12 residues. V shed 0 bases and J shed 9 bases, with 8 bases lying between them. CDR3 in amino acids: CASSLTSGPQYF. DNA of the CDR3: TGTGCCAGCAGCTTAACGTCGGGGCCCCAGTACTTC.

The chain links TRBV3-1 to TRBJ1-2; D is perhaps TRBD1 (5 bases). V lost 1 base and J lost 3, with 9 bases in between. CDR1 is LGHDT, CDR2 YNNKEL, per germline (reference sequence). The CDR3 contains 14 residues. CDR3 nucleotides: TGTGCCAGCAGCCAAGGGGGCAGGGACTATGGCTACACCTTC. Translation gives CASSQGGRDYGYTF. The full variable domain, in which reference TRBV3-1 and TRBJ1-2 provide the parts outside the CDR3, is DTAVSQTPKYLVTQMGNDKSIKCEQNLGHDTMYWYKQDSKKFLKIMFSYNNKELIINETVPNRFSPKSPDKAHLNLHINSLELGDSAVYFCASSQGGRDYGYTFGSGTRLTVV.

This clonotype has just a few counts. CDR3 protein: CSARADRGNQPQHF. The CDR3, as DNA: TGCAGTGCTAGAGCGGACAGGGGCAATCAGCCCCAGCATTTT. The chain combines TRBV20-1 with TRBJ1-5; 8 bases are a match to TRBD1. This CDR3 spans 14 amino acids. V shed 1 base, J shed 2 bases, and the junction held 1 base outside the gene matches. Germline CDR1 reads DFQATT; CDR2 reads SNEGSKA (reference sequence).